The 9 T cell receptor beta chains listed next were all sequenced from one sample in a study of T cells in localized non-small cell lung cancer. Libraries were prepared by immunoSEQ multiplex PCR; TCRdb keeps only in-frame clonotypes and omits some of them. The repertoire holds some 71,000 clones, with approximately 84% as singletons. This specimen consisted of peripheral blood, obtained before any cancer treatment. The receptors shown here come from a female donor aged 60 or older with stage I lung adenocarcinoma.

The rearrangement uses TRBV7-2 and TRBJ1-1; D uncertain. Per the germline V gene, CDR1 is SGHTA and CDR2 is FQGNSA. Trimming stripped 3 bases from V and 5 bases from J, with 10 bases between. There are 13 residues in the CDR3. CDR3 in amino acids: CASSLQVRTEAFF. In DNA form, the CDR3 reads TGTGCCAGCAGCTTGCAGGTTCGTACTGAAGCTTTCTTT.

The CDR3 is CASRGDHLYEQYF. Written as DNA, the CDR3 is TGTGCCAGCAGAGGGGACCATCTCTACGAGCAGTACTTC. The rearrangement uses TRBV7-2 and TRBJ2-7, with D perhaps being TRBD1 or TRBD2 (5 bases each). From germline, CDR1 is SGHTA and CDR2 FQGNSA. V dropped 6 bases and J dropped 3 bases, with 12 bases sitting between them. The CDR3 covers 13 residues. The whole variable domain, filled in from reference TRBV7-2 and TRBJ2-7, reads GAGVSQSPSNKVTEKGKDVELRCDPISGHTALYWYRQSLGQGLEFLIYFQGNSAPDKSGLPSDRFSAERTGGSVSTLTIQRTQQEDSAVYLCASRGDHLYEQYFGPGTRLTVT.

The chain recombines TRBV5-1 with TRBJ2-6, with unresolved D. V shed 4 bases and J shed 0 bases, with 11 bases lying between them. The germline V gene encodes CDR1 SGHRS and CDR2 YFSETQ. The CDR3 runs 16 residues. CDR3 in amino acids: CASSALTSSGANVLTF. The CDR3 DNA reads as TGCGCCAGCAGCGCTCTGACAAGCTCTGGGGCCAACGTCCTGACTTTC.

This chain uses TRBV5-6 with TRBJ2-7; D is unclear. V dropped 2 bases and J dropped 0 bases, with 9 bases sitting between them. The length of the CDR3 is 14 residues. Germline V lookup: CDR1 SGHDT, CDR2 YYEEEE. CDR3 in amino acids: CASSFAGTSYEQYF. The CDR3 DNA is TGTGCCAGCAGCTTCGCCGGAACCTCCTACGAGCAGTACTTC.

The J gene is TRBJ2-3, the V gene TRBV13; perhaps D is TRBD1 or TRBD2 (5 bases each). Germline V lookup: CDR1 PRHDT, CDR2 FYEKMQ (reference sequence). The CDR3 is made up of 17 amino acids. V was cut by 4 bases and J by 3 bases, with 20 bases left in between. The CDR3 is CASSSSGWTGHTDTQYF. The CDR3 nucleotides are TGTGCCAGCAGCTCGAGTGGGTGGACTGGACATACAGATACGCAGTATTTT. Full variable domain (remainder filled in from reference TRBV13 and TRBJ2-3): AAGVIQSPRHLIKEKRETATLKCYPIPRHDTVYWYQQGPGQDPQFLISFYEKMQSDKGSIPDRFSAQQFSDYHSELNMSSLELGDSALYFCASSSSGWTGHTDTQYFGPGTRLTVL.

The chain carries TRBV5-1 and TRBJ1-2, with 9 nucleotides matching TRBD1. Trimming cost V 0 bases and J 5 bases; bases outside gene matches: 5. This CDR3 is 15 amino acids long. Germline CDR1 reads SGHRS; CDR2 reads YFSETQ. The CDR3 region has the DNA TGCGCCAGCAGCTTGGGGACAGGGGCCGGGTATGGCTACACCTTC. Protein: CASSLGTGAGYGYTF. The full variable domain, completed using reference TRBV5-1 and TRBJ1-2, is KAGVTQTPRYLIKTRGQQVTLSCSPISGHRSVSWYQQTPGQGLQFLFEYFSETQRNKGNFPGRFSGRQFSNSRSEMNVSTLELGDSALYLCASSLGTGAGYGYTFGSGTRLTVV.

The gene calls are TRBV11-2 and TRBJ1-3; the D gene is possibly TRBD1 (5 bases). The CDR3 has 16 amino acids. Germline V gene sequence: CDR1 SGHAT, CDR2 FQNNGV. V was shortened by 4 bases and J by 0 bases, with 13 bases between the two germline ends. Written as DNA, the CDR3 is TGTGCCAGCAGCTCTCCGGGACGCACCTCTGGAAACACCATATATTTT. This sequence encodes CASSSPGRTSGNTIYF.

This chain uses TRBV11-2 with TRBJ2-3; TRBD2 might be the D (6 bases). CDR1 is SGHAT, CDR2 FQNNGV, per germline. The CDR3 totals 16 residues. V was pared by 5 bases and J by 3 bases, with 18 bases between. The CDR3 bases are TGTGCCAGCAGCCAAGCTGGGGGGAGGACAACAGATACGCAGTATTTT. Protein sequence: CASSQAGGRTTDTQYF.

This chain uses TRBV18 with TRBJ2-3, with TRBD1 identical over 9 bases. After removal of 2 bases from V and 3 bases from J, the junction contained 9 bases not matched to a gene. This CDR3 is 17 amino acids long. CDR1 and CDR2 from the germline V gene are KGHSH and LQKENI. The DNA for the CDR3 is TGTGCCAGCTCACCATTCCCTATCGGGACAGGGACAGATACGCAGTATTTT. As protein: CASSPFPIGTGTDTQYF.